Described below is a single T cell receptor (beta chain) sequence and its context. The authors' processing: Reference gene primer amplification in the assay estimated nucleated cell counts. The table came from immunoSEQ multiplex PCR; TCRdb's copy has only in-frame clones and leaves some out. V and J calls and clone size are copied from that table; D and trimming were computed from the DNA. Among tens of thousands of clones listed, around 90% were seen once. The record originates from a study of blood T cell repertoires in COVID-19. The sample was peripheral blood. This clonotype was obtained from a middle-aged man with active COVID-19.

CDR3 DNA: TGTGCCAGCAGCACCGGACTAGCGGGGGGCAATGAGCAGTTCTTC. Translation: CASSTGLAGGNEQFF. The chain carries TRBV7-3 and TRBJ2-1, with 14 bases lining up with TRBD2. CDR1 SGHTA and CDR2 FQGTGA come from the germline V gene. V was clipped by 5 bases and J by 6 bases; unmatched bases: 3. CDR3 length equals 15 residues.